This TCR beta chain was identified during a study of response to subunit inactivated influenza vaccine. TCRdb re-analysed the RT-PCR reads in MiXCR, keeping a single row per CDR3 protein. The sample shows roughly 500,000 distinct CDR3 sequences, about 15% of them seen only once. This clonotype was seen many times. The trim removed 0 bases at V and 0 bases at J, leaving 7 bases unmatched. The CDR3 consists of 18 residues. CDR1 is ENHRY, CDR2 SYGVKD, per germline. Sequencing used CD4+ T cells sorted from PBMCs, obtained around 2 years after vaccination. J is TRBJ2-2 and V is TRBV10-3, with 7 bases fitting TRBD1. This TCR was recovered from a man between 45 and 75 years old who received an inactivated influenza vaccine. The CDR3 reads CAISESGMTGTNTGELFF. The CDR3 DNA follows: TGTGCCATCAGTGAGTCTGGGATGACAGGGACGAACACCGGGGAGCTGTTTTTT.